These T cell receptor beta chains were read from a single sample in a study of Graves' ophthalmopathy and Graves' hyperthyroidism. TCRdb independently ran MiXCR on the multiplex PCR reads; one entry per CDR3 protein. The repertoire holds 350,000 or so distinct CDR3 sequences, with around a sixth as singletons. Sequenced input: peripheral blood. The receptors originated from an adult man with Graves' ophthalmopathy. Both conserved end residues are part of each CDR3. A D gene is named only where the DNA matches it firmly. Clone size appears in some rows only: once, few, many, or a class for an expanded clone.

CDR3 length	D gene	V gene	J gene	clone size	CDR3 DNA	CDR3 protein
14	.	TRBV6-5	TRBJ2-7	.	TGTGCCAGCAGTTACGCCAGGGCAGCCTACGAGCAGTACTTC	CASSYARAAYEQYF
15	TRBD2	TRBV25-1	TRBJ2-7	.	TGTGCCAGCAGTGAGGAGGCGGGAGGGTTATACGAGCAGTACTTC	CASSEEAGGLYEQYF
12	.	TRBV6-5	TRBJ1-2	many	TGTGCCAGCAGCCGCCTCGGGTACGGCTACACCTTC	CASSRLGYGYTF
13	.	TRBV7-9	TRBJ2-7	many	TGTGCCAGCAGCTCAGGGAACACCTACGAGCAGTACTTC	CASSSGNTYEQYF
14	.	TRBV9	TRBJ1-5	many	TGTGCCAGCAGCGCCCACAGGCGCAATCAGCCCCAGCATTTT	CASSAHRRNQPQHF
12	.	TRBV5-1	TRBJ2-7	many	TGCGCCAGCAGGGGATACTCCTACGAGCAGTACTTC	CASRGYSYEQYF
15	TRBD1	TRBV12-3/TRBV12-4	TRBJ2-2	many	TGTGCCAGCAGTCTACGGACAGGGAACACCGGGGAGCTGTTTTTT	CASSLRTGNTGELFF
16	TRBD1	TRBV30	TRBJ2-2	many	TGTGCCTGGAGTCAAGACAGGGGGCGGAGTACCGGGGAGCTGTTTTTT	CAWSQDRGRSTGELFF
15	TRBD1	TRBV6-1	TRBJ2-7	once	TGTGCCAGCAGTAAAGGACAGGGCTTCACCTACGAGCAGTACTTC	CASSKGQGFTYEQYF
15	.	TRBV15	TRBJ2-5	many	TGTGCCACCAGCAGAGCCCGCGGGACAGAAGAGACCCAGTACTTC	CATSRARGTEETQYF
20	.	TRBV6-2/TRBV6-3	TRBJ1-1	few	.	CASNETPYEQYFGPGTEAFF
16	TRBD1	TRBV30	TRBJ1-6	many	TGTGCCTGGACCATGGACAGGGGTTCCTATAATTCACCCCTCCACTTT	CAWTMDRGSYNSPLHF
11	.	TRBV10-3	TRBJ1-2	many	TGTGCCATCACCGGGGGGGGCGGCTACACCTTC	CAITGGGGYTF
17	TRBD2	TRBV2	TRBJ2-7	.	TGTGCCAGCACTTACGTGGGACTAGCGGGAGTCCGGTACGAGCAGTACTTC	CASTYVGLAGVRYEQYF
16	.	TRBV3-1	TRBJ2-2	few	TGTGCCAGCAGCCAAGGGAATGCGGCGAACACCGGGGAGCTGTTTTTT	CASSQGNAANTGELFF
16	.	TRBV7-9	TRBJ1-1	many	TGTGCCAGCAGCCCACTGGGGGAAGGGTCGGACACTGAAGCTTTCTTT	CASSPLGEGSDTEAFF
15	TRBD1	TRBV28	TRBJ1-1	.	TGTGCCAGCAGTTCCTACAGGGGAGGTAGAACTGAAGCTTTCTTT	CASSSYRGGRTEAFF
15	.	TRBV12-3/TRBV12-4	TRBJ2-2	few	TGTGCCAGCAGTTTTCGACAGCGCAACACCGGGGAGCTGTTTTTT	CASSFRQRNTGELFF
15	.	TRBV10-3	TRBJ1-5	many	TGTGCCATCAGTGAGTCAATGGGATCGAATCAGCCCCAGCATTTT	CAISESMGSNQPQHF
14	.	TRBV11-2	TRBJ1-6	.	TGTGCCAGCAGCTTAGATGCGGTTTACTCACCCCTCCACTTT	CASSLDAVYSPLHF
14	.	TRBV4-2	TRBJ2-7	.	TGTGCCAGCAGCCCCTTCCTAGGTCCATACGAGCAGTACTTC	CASSPFLGPYEQYF
15	.	TRBV25-1	TRBJ2-5	many	TGTGCCAGCAGTGATTACGGGACAACCCAAGAGACCCAGTACTTC	CASSDYGTTQETQYF
13	.	TRBV19	TRBJ2-5	few	TGTGCCAGTAGTGGGGTGGAGCAAGAGACCCAGTACTTC	CASSGVEQETQYF
16	.	TRBV15	TRBJ2-5	.	TGTGCCACCAGCACCCCCCGGGTCAAAGGAGCAGAGACCCAGTACTTC	CATSTPRVKGAETQYF
13	.	TRBV20-1	TRBJ2-7	many	TGCAGTGCTAAGGGAGGGGGTAGCTACGAGCAGTACTTC	CSAKGGGSYEQYF
13	.	TRBV6-1	TRBJ1-2	many	TGTGCCAGCACCCCGGCGGGACACGACGCCTACACCTTC	CASTPAGHDAYTF
15	TRBD1	TRBV6-1	TRBJ1-6	.	TGTGCCAGCAGCAAGGGACAGGGAATGAATTCACCCCTCCACTTT	CASSKGQGMNSPLHF
12	.	TRBV6-1	TRBJ2-7	.	TGTGCCAGCTCCGAACCTGGTCCCGAGCAGTACTTC	CASSEPGPEQYF
13	TRBD2	TRBV7-8	TRBJ2-7	many	TGTGCCAGCACTATTAGCGGGACCTACGAGCAGTACTTC	CASTISGTYEQYF
14	.	TRBV28	TRBJ1-5	many	TGTGCCAGCCTCGGTGGGGGAAGTTATCAGCCCCAGCATTTT	CASLGGGSYQPQHF
15	.	TRBV9	TRBJ2-7	many	TGTGCCAGCAGCGTAGACCCGGGGGCAGTCTACGAGCAGTACTTC	CASSVDPGAVYEQYF
15	.	TRBV5-1	TRBJ1-1	many	TGCGCCAGCAGCTTGATTCCGGGTGTGGACACTGAAGCTTTCTTT	CASSLIPGVDTEAFF
14	TRBD2	TRBV2	TRBJ2-5	many	TGTGCCAGCAGGGCTGGACTAGCCGTGGAGACCCAGTACTTC	CASRAGLAVETQYF
17	.	TRBV4-1	TRBJ2-7	many	TGCGCCAGCAGCCGCTTTCCGACCGGGGACCACTCCTACGAGCAGTACTTC	CASSRFPTGDHSYEQYF
13	.	TRBV10-3	TRBJ2-5	many	TGTGCCATCAGTGCGGGAAAGTCTGAGACCCAGTACTTC	CAISAGKSETQYF
14	.	TRBV27	TRBJ1-2	many	TGTGCCAGCAGTCAAAGGTTAGGGAACTATGGCTACACCTTC	CASSQRLGNYGYTF
13	.	TRBV20-1	TRBJ2-5	many	TGCAGTGCCATCTTCTCGGCGGGAGAGACCCAGTACTTC	CSAIFSAGETQYF
14	TRBD2	TRBV9	TRBJ2-5	.	TGTGCCAGCAGCGTAAGCGGGAGTAGTAAGACCCAGTACTTC	CASSVSGSSKTQYF
12	TRBD1	TRBV20-1	TRBJ1-5	.	TGCAGTGCCAATCAGGGGGGCCAGCCCCAGCATTTT	CSANQGGQPQHF
16	TRBD2	TRBV7-8	TRBJ2-5	many	TGTGCCAGCAGCTACCATAGGCTAGCGGGAGGAGAGACCCAGTACTTC	CASSYHRLAGGETQYF
14	.	TRBV11-3	TRBJ1-2	.	TGTGCCAGCAGCGGTCGTATCGCTGGGTATGGCTACACCTTC	CASSGRIAGYGYTF
18	.	TRBV5-6	TRBJ1-1	many	TGTGCCAGCAGCCAATTAACCTTGACAGCCCCGCGGGACACTGAAGCTTTCTTT	CASSQLTLTAPRDTEAFF
14	.	TRBV9	TRBJ2-7	many	TGTGCCAGCAGCGTAGCCAGGGACGCCTACGAGCAGTACTTC	CASSVARDAYEQYF
16	.	TRBV28	TRBJ1-1	.	TGTGCCAGCACTCCGGGGGGGGCGACAGCGAACACTGAAGCTTTCTTT	CASTPGGATANTEAFF
12	.	TRBV27	TRBJ2-2	many	TGTGCCAGCAGATCGAACACCGGGGAGCTGTTTTTT	CASRSNTGELFF
12	.	TRBV7-2	TRBJ2-7	many	TGTGCCAGCAGCCTCTACCCCTTGGAGCAGTACTTC	CASSLYPLEQYF
13	TRBD1	TRBV10-3	TRBJ1-5	many	TGTGCCATCAGCGCAGGGGGCTCTGAGCCCCAGCATTTT	CAISAGGSEPQHF
13	TRBD1	TRBV6-2/TRBV6-3	TRBJ2-5	.	TGTGCCACCTCAGGACAGGGAGGAGTGACCCAGTACTTC	CATSGQGGVTQYF
16	.	TRBV9	TRBJ1-6	many	TGTGCCAGCAGCGTAGCTAGGAACAGCTATAATTCACCCCTCCACTTT	CASSVARNSYNSPLHF
16	.	TRBV7-3	TRBJ1-3	many	TGTGCCAGCAGCTTAACTGGGGGGTCTTCTGGAAACACCATATATTTT	CASSLTGGSSGNTIYF
15	TRBD1	TRBV6-1	TRBJ2-7	many	TGTGCCAGCCGTCCGGACAGGGGGCTGACCTACGAGCAGTACTTC	CASRPDRGLTYEQYF
17	.	TRBV2	TRBJ1-5	many	TGTGCCAGCAGTGAAGGGGGGGGTGACTATAGCAATCAGCCCCAGCATTTT	CASSEGGGDYSNQPQHF
15	.	TRBV4-1	TRBJ2-3	many	TGCGCCAGCAGCCAAGATTTGGTCTTCACAGATACGCAGTATTTT	CASSQDLVFTDTQYF
15	.	TRBV6-1	TRBJ1-6	many	TGTGCCAGCAACCGAGGGGGGACTGGTAATTCACCCCTCCACTTT	CASNRGGTGNSPLHF
13	.	TRBV5-1	TRBJ1-1	many	TGCGCCAGCAGCCCTATGCCCGGGGATGAAGCTTTCTTT	CASSPMPGDEAFF
15	TRBD1	TRBV6-1	TRBJ2-5	few	TGTGCCAGCAAAGGAGAAGGGGGCACCAGGGAGACCCAGTACTTC	CASKGEGGTRETQYF
13	.	TRBV28	TRBJ1-2	many	TGTGCCAGCAGGCCGCAGGGCCTCTATGGCTACACCTTC	CASRPQGLYGYTF